This T cell receptor (beta chain) was documented in a study of post-analysis software for immune sequencing data. Overall study context: Several disease courses (relapsing-remitting, secondary progressive and progressive-relapsing) of multiple sclerosis were included. Regarding the study as a whole: Normalized Chao1 diversity in multiple sclerosis patients fell significantly below that of controls. Samples sharing a preparation batch grouped tightly together when assessed by F measure. Among four to six TRBV segments more frequent in patients than controls were TRBV5-6, TRBV5-1 and TRBV20-1.

As regards this clonotype: Its antigen is unidentified.

The CDR3 consists of 12 residues. CDR1 is DFQATT and CDR2 is SNEGSKA in the germline V gene (reference sequence). The junction had 6 bases not matched to a gene; V was cut back by 3 bases and J by 10 bases. Unique molecular identifiers tagged the TCR beta cDNA libraries. Out of roughly 1 to 10 million T cells, 470,000 or so cDNA molecules were generated. TCRdb called the PCR reads again in MiXCR, with one record for every CDR3 protein. The sample yields 750,000 to 900,000 distinct CDR3 sequences, around 42% seen once. The chain uses TRBV20-1 and TRBJ2-3; TRBD2 aligns across 8 bases. The specimen sequenced was blood. This TCR came from a girl aged 5-17 years with multiple sclerosis. The CDR3 loop is CSAREREYSQYF. As DNA, the CDR3 is TGCAGTGCTAGGGAGCGGGAGTATTCGCAGTATTTT.